This TCR beta chain was recorded in a study of blood T cells in healthy people across ages. Study-level findings and limits: Naive T cell percentage and TCR beta diversity correlated strongly.

PCR was performed a second time for roughly 7 to 12 cycles using a sample-barcoded 5' primer and a J-beta primer mix. TCRdb itself ran the 5' RACE reads through MiXCR, one entry per CDR3 protein. This table holds 600,000 or so distinct CDR3 sequences, about 45% found once. Comments on this clonotype: Its antigen is not known.

Germline CDR1 reads LGHNA; CDR2 reads YSLEER. This CDR3 comprises 18 residues. Trimming removed 3 bases from V and 2 bases from J; junction bases left unmatched: 10. Sequenced material: blood. The rearrangement uses TRBV4-3 and TRBJ2-1; 10 nucleotides line up with TRBD2. The TCR comes from a man at least 80 years old in good health. The CDR3 region is CASSQLAGEGGAYNEQFF. The CDR3 DNA is TGCGCCAGCAGCCAGCTAGCGGGAGAAGGAGGCGCCTACAATGAGCAGTTCTTC.